This T cell receptor (beta chain) was captured in a study of T-cell reconstitution after alpha-beta-depleted transplantation in children. A library of TCRbeta sequences, prepared with unique molecular identifiers, was generated. MiXCR was run by TCRdb on the PCR reads, yielding one entry per CDR3 protein. The table shows about 610,000 distinct CDR3 sequences, with about 10% occurring only once. V was clipped by 7 bases and J by 3 bases; unmatched bases: 8. The length of the CDR3 is 17 residues. CDR1 and CDR2 from the germline V gene are MDHEN and SYDVKM. This clonotype has ten or more counts. The sample in question was PBMCs from the stem cell graft donor, obtained from the stem cell graft. The genes are TRBV28 and TRBJ2-3; 15 positions match TRBD2. This sequence was found in a human donor who donated a stem cell graft to a child with acute myeloid leukemia. Here the CDR3 DNA reads TGTGCCAGCATTAACGGACTAGCGGGAGGGCCAACAGATACGCAGTATTTT. Its protein is CASINGLAGGPTDTQYF.